This TCR beta chain came from a study of shared clonotypes between healthy human individuals. Across the study: Per donor, CD8 memory used one plate, CD8 naive used two, CD4 memory used three and CD4 naive used three. General observations from the study: Richness estimates generally favored naive over memory subsets. The generation probabilities recorded for non-shared clonotypes fell below those of clonotypes shared by all four donors.

A remark on this clone: Its antigen is as yet unknown.

Naive CD8 cells lacked CD45RO and underwent positive selection for CCR7, leaving out terminally differentiated effector memory CD45RA+ cells. The authors' processing: ImmunoSEQ junction-only sequences lacked quality scores, so their filtering differed. The table came from immunoSEQ multiplex PCR; TCRdb's copy has only in-frame clones and leaves some out. V and J calls and clone size are given by that table; D and trimming were obtained from the DNA. The data show approximately 600,000 clones, roughly 96% seen once. V was shortened by 4 bases and J by 7 bases, with 14 bases between the two germline ends. The CDR3 extends over 15 amino acids. The V gene's germline CDR1 is MGHRA and CDR2 YSYEKL.

This sequence originates from a woman younger than 45 in good health. The V call is TRBV4-1, the J call TRBJ1-6, with D possibly being TRBD1 (5 bases). The specimen sequenced was naive CD8+ T cells sorted from blood. The CDR3, as DNA: TGCGCCAGCAGCCGAACCCTAGGGGTAAATTCACCCCTCCACTTT. Its protein is CASSRTLGVNSPLHF.